This T cell receptor beta chain originates from a study of T cell responses to AZD1222 COVID-19 vaccine. Study conclusions and caveats: Only six individuals given AZD1222 were seropositive at baseline. Spike-wide vaccine-associated CD4 TCRs dominated at 160-218 and 743-854. Repertoires were collected only later (after the peak T cell response had occurred).

CDR1 is SGDLS and CDR2 is YYNGEE in the germline V gene. Trimming at V came to 0 bases and at J to 5 bases, leaving 7 bases not matched to a gene. The CDR3 totals 16 residues. Second-dose timings of about 4 or about 12 weeks were pooled. Repertoires were generated with immunoSEQ multiplex PCR, while TCRdb's copy carries only in-frame clones and drops some. The data hold around 80,000 clones, with over 75% observed a single time. To note about this clone: Its target is not known.

Material: peripheral blood, obtained 28 days after the second AZD1222 dose. This chain connects TRBV9 to TRBJ2-5; 10 bases line up with TRBD2. This TCR came from an adult who received the AZD1222 COVID-19 vaccine. CDR3 DNA: TGTGCCAGCAGCGTAGGGACTAGCGGCGTCATCGAGACCCAGTACTTC. Translated: CASSVGTSGVIETQYF. The whole variable domain, filled in from reference TRBV9 and TRBJ2-5, reads DSGVTQTPKHLITATGQRVTLRCSPRSGDLSVYWYQQSLDQGLQFLIQYYNGEERAKGNILERFSAQQFPDLHSELNLSSLELGDSALYFCASSVGTSGVIETQYFGPGTRLLVL.